This TCR beta chain was identified in a study of vaccination and CD4 T cells after COVID-19. Germline CDR1 SGHTA, CDR2 FQGNSA. The V and J ends lost 6 bases and 7 bases, in that order; junction bases with no gene match: 8. This CDR3 comprises 16 residues. The treatment was: roughly 11-day PBMC culture with coronavirus spike peptide pools or control peptides (ViraFEST assay). The unexposed donor gave CD4+ T cells before the COVID-19 pandemic (2011-2018). Sequenced with the Oncomine TCR Beta short-read assay was DNA taken from cultured CD4+ T cells. From CD4+ T cells that had been cultured, genomic DNA was extracted. TCRdb itself ran the PCR reads through MiXCR, one entry per CDR3 protein. The data hold over 9,500 distinct CDR3 sequences, with less than 40% observed a single time. Concerning this clonotype itself: Its target is unknown.

The source material was CD4+ T cells from blood, cultured in vitro. The rearrangement uses TRBV7-2 and TRBJ2-2; 13 bases are a match to TRBD2. This receptor was obtained from a human donor in good health. CDR3 nucleotides: TGTGCCAGCAGAAACGGACTAGCGGGAGCTAGCGGGGAGCTGTTTTTT. It yields the protein CASRNGLAGASGELFF.